Listed below are T cell receptor beta chains from one sample, sequenced in a study of cytomegalovirus exposure and HLA in healthy donors. Data came from immunoSEQ multiplex PCR; TCRdb stores just in-frame clones and leaves some out. The table lists a few hundred thousand clones, approximately 90% of them singletons. What was sequenced was PBMCs. The receptors originated from a woman aged 18-29 years in good health and CMV-seronegative. Each CDR3 is given with its conserved first and last residue. A D gene is named only where the DNA matches it firmly. Not every row has a clone size; where given, it reads once, few, many or a size class.

size: .
D: TRBD1
V: TRBV4-3
J: TRBJ1-4
DNA: TGCGCCAGCAGCCAAGATCTCGGGACAGGGAATGAAAAACTGTTTTTT
CDR3: CASSQDLGTGNEKLFF

size: .
D: .
V: TRBV7-9
J: TRBJ1-1
DNA: TGTGCCAGCAGCTTAGTATCACAGGTGAACACTGAAGCTTTCTTT
CDR3: CASSLVSQVNTEAFF

size: .
D: TRBD1
V: TRBV2
J: TRBJ2-3
DNA: TGTGCCAGCAGCACGGGGCGACAGGGAGAGAAGTATTTT
CDR3: CASSTGRQGEKYF

size: many
D: TRBD1
V: TRBV7-6
J: TRBJ1-5
DNA: TGTGCCAGCAGCTTAGGGGCAGGGGGGAATCAGCCCCAGCATTTT
CDR3: CASSLGAGGNQPQHF

size: few
D: .
V: TRBV18
J: TRBJ2-3
DNA: TGTGCCAGCTCACCTAGGGACATCACAGATACGCAGTATTTT
CDR3: CASSPRDITDTQYF

size: once
D: TRBD2
V: TRBV7-8
J: TRBJ2-7
DNA: TGTGCCAGCAGCCCGGGGACTAGCGGGAGTCCCTACGAGCAGTACTTC
CDR3: CASSPGTSGSPYEQYF

size: .
D: TRBD2
V: TRBV27
J: TRBJ2-7
DNA: TGTGCCAGCAGTTTAAGCCTAGCGGGAGGTACCTACGAGCAGTACTTC
CDR3: CASSLSLAGGTYEQYF

size: .
D: .
V: TRBV4-1
J: TRBJ2-3
DNA: TGCGCCAGCAGCCACGGACGGGGGAGCACAGATACGCAGTATTTT
CDR3: CASSHGRGSTDTQYF

size: .
D: TRBD2
V: TRBV13
J: TRBJ2-5
DNA: TGTGCCAGCAGCTTGGACGGCGGGGGGCTTGAGACCCAGTACTTC
CDR3: CASSLDGGGLETQYF

size: .
D: TRBD2
V: TRBV15
J: TRBJ2-2
DNA: TGTGCCACCAGCAGGCCGGGACTAGCTCCTAACACCGGGGAGCTGTTTTTT
CDR3: CATSRPGLAPNTGELFF

size: .
D: .
V: TRBV5-4
J: TRBJ2-5
DNA: TGTGCCAGCAGCTTCCCTCCCGAGACCCAGTACTTC
CDR3: CASSFPPETQYF

size: .
D: .
V: TRBV5-6
J: TRBJ1-2
DNA: TGTGCCAGCAGCTTTGAAACAGCGGCCCCCAACTATGGCTACACCTTC
CDR3: CASSFETAAPNYGYTF

size: .
D: .
V: TRBV5-8
J: TRBJ1-4
DNA: TGTGCCAGCAGCGGAGGGGGGGCCGGCGAAAAACTGTTTTTT
CDR3: CASSGGGAGEKLFF

size: .
D: .
V: TRBV5-4
J: TRBJ2-1
DNA: TGTGCCAGCAGCTTGCGTGACTCGGAGCAGTTCTTC
CDR3: CASSLRDSEQFF

size: .
D: TRBD2
V: TRBV5-5
J: TRBJ2-1
DNA: TGTGCCAGCAGCTTGTATGGAGCGGGGGGGCTTGAGCAGTTCTTC
CDR3: CASSLYGAGGLEQFF

size: .
D: TRBD2
V: TRBV18
J: TRBJ2-7
DNA: TGTGCCAGCTCACCTACCGGGACTAGCTACGAGCAGTACTTC
CDR3: CASSPTGTSYEQYF

size: .
D: TRBD1
V: TRBV5-4
J: TRBJ2-7
DNA: TGTGCCAGCAGCTCGACAGGGGGTCGTACCTACGAGCAGTACTTC
CDR3: CASSSTGGRTYEQYF

size: once
D: .
V: TRBV4-2
J: TRBJ1-2
DNA: TGTGCCAGCAGCCAAGAGGCAGGAACCGTTAACTATGGCTACACCTTC
CDR3: CASSQEAGTVNYGYTF

size: once
D: TRBD2
V: TRBV27
J: TRBJ2-1
DNA: TGTGCCAGCAGTTTTTCTAGCGGGAGTCTCTACAATGAGCAGTTCTTC
CDR3: CASSFSSGSLYNEQFF

size: .
D: .
V: TRBV9
J: TRBJ2-2
DNA: TGTGCCAGCAGCGTAATTGCGGCCGGTGCCGGGGAGCTGTTTTTT
CDR3: CASSVIAAGAGELFF

size: .
D: TRBD1
V: TRBV6-1
J: TRBJ2-7
DNA: TGTGCCAGCAGGGTGGGACAGGGAAAGTACGAGCAGTACTTC
CDR3: CASRVGQGKYEQYF

size: .
D: TRBD2
V: TRBV5-4
J: TRBJ2-7
DNA: TGTGCCAGCAGCTTGGGGGGAGGGAGCTCCTACGAGCAGTACTTC
CDR3: CASSLGGGSSYEQYF

size: .
D: TRBD1
V: TRBV5-6
J: TRBJ2-7
DNA: TGTGCCAGCAGTTCAGTGGGACAGGGGGTCTACGAGCAGTACTTC
CDR3: CASSSVGQGVYEQYF

size: .
D: .
V: TRBV27
J: TRBJ1-2
DNA: TGTGCCAGCAGTACAAATCAGGGAATATTTAACTATGGCTACACCTTC
CDR3: CASSTNQGIFNYGYTF

size: .
D: .
V: TRBV10-3
J: TRBJ1-1
DNA: TGTGCCACGAGGTTTGCGGGTGGTGAAAACACTGAAGCTTTCTTT
CDR3: CATRFAGGENTEAFF

size: .
D: TRBD2
V: TRBV10-2
J: TRBJ2-7
DNA: TGCGCCAGCAGTGACCTCCCGAGTAGCGGGGCGCACAAGCAGTACTTC
CDR3: CASSDLPSSGAHKQYF

size: .
D: TRBD2
V: TRBV7-9
J: TRBJ2-3
DNA: TGTGCCAGCAGACATTGGACTAGCGGGTCCCGCACAGATACGCAGTATTTT
CDR3: CASRHWTSGSRTDTQYF

size: .
D: TRBD1
V: TRBV6-5
J: TRBJ1-1
DNA: TGTGCCAGCAGTTCCTTCGGGACAGAGAACACTGAAGCTTTCTTT
CDR3: CASSSFGTENTEAFF

size: .
D: .
V: TRBV9
J: TRBJ1-1
DNA: TGTGCCAGCAGTCGAGGGGGCACTGAAGCTTTCTTT
CDR3: CASSRGGTEAFF

size: .
D: .
V: TRBV20-1
J: TRBJ2-5
DNA: TGCAGTGCTGTCCAGGGGACCCAGTACTTC
CDR3: CSAVQGTQYF

size: .
D: .
V: TRBV5-6
J: TRBJ2-7
DNA: TGTGCCAGCAGCGGTAGCGTAACTAACTACGATGCGCAGTACTTC
CDR3: CASSGSVTNYDAQYF

size: once
D: .
V: TRBV5-1
J: TRBJ1-2
DNA: TGCGCCAGCAGCTTGGACAGTGATAACTATGGCTACACCTTC
CDR3: CASSLDSDNYGYTF

size: .
D: .
V: TRBV7-9
J: TRBJ2-2
DNA: TGTGCCAGCAGCTTGGAGACCGGGGAGCTGTTTTTT
CDR3: CASSLETGELFF

size: .
D: TRBD1
V: TRBV10-2
J: TRBJ2-4
DNA: TGCGCCAGCAGTGAGTTTTTGGGACAGGGACGCCGGCTGGATGGCATTCAGTACTTC
CDR3: CASSEFLGQGRRLDGIQYF

size: once
D: .
V: TRBV7-9
J: TRBJ2-7
DNA: TGTGCCAGCAGCTTAGGTGGAGACTCGGTGTACGAGCAGTACTTC
CDR3: CASSLGGDSVYEQYF

size: once
D: .
V: TRBV7-2
J: TRBJ2-3
DNA: TGTGCCAGCAGCCGGGACTCCATCACAGATACGCAGTATTTT
CDR3: CASSRDSITDTQYF

size: .
D: TRBD2
V: TRBV19
J: TRBJ2-7
DNA: TGTGCCAGTAGTATTGCGGGGGGCACTTTGGAGCAGTACTTC
CDR3: CASSIAGGTLEQYF

size: .
D: TRBD1
V: TRBV5-1
J: TRBJ1-3
DNA: TGCGCCAGCAGCTCTAGGGGGACAGGGCCTGGAAACACCATATATTTT
CDR3: CASSSRGTGPGNTIYF

size: .
D: TRBD1
V: TRBV6-1
J: TRBJ1-5
DNA: TGTGCCACACAAGAGAGGGGGCCATTGTCCCAGCATTTT
CDR3: CATQERGPLSQHF

size: few
D: .
V: TRBV19
J: TRBJ1-2
DNA: TGTGCCAGTAGTATTTCGGACAGCTATGGCTACACCTTC
CDR3: CASSISDSYGYTF

size: .
D: TRBD1
V: TRBV7-9
J: TRBJ1-2
DNA: TGTGCCAGCAGCTTAGGGATAGGGGGCTCATATGGCTACACCTTC
CDR3: CASSLGIGGSYGYTF

size: once
D: .
V: TRBV19
J: TRBJ2-2
DNA: TGTGCCAGTAGTACAGACAGTTCCCTCACCGGGGAGCTGTTTTTT
CDR3: CASSTDSSLTGELFF

size: .
D: TRBD2
V: TRBV5-4
J: TRBJ2-5
DNA: TGTGCCAGCAGCCCTCGACTCGAGCGGGGGGGCGAGACCCAGTACTTC
CDR3: CASSPRLERGGETQYF

size: .
D: TRBD1
V: TRBV30
J: TRBJ2-7
DNA: TGTGCTTCGAGCAGGGGGACAGGCTCCTACGAGCAGTACTTC
CDR3: CASSRGTGSYEQYF

size: .
D: TRBD1
V: TRBV7-9
J: TRBJ2-5
DNA: TGTGCCAGCAGCCTTGTTACAGGGGGCTCCGAGACCCAGTACTTC
CDR3: CASSLVTGGSETQYF

size: .
D: .
V: TRBV5-1
J: TRBJ2-3
DNA: TGCGCCAGCAGCTTGCCGTCTAGCACAGATACGCAGTATTTT
CDR3: CASSLPSSTDTQYF

size: .
D: TRBD1
V: TRBV20-1
J: TRBJ1-1
DNA: TGCAGGGGACAGGGGGCTGAAGCTTTCTTT
CDR3: CRGQGAEAFF

size: .
D: .
V: TRBV19
J: TRBJ2-4
DNA: TGTGCCAGCTCCCCTACAGGAGCCAAAAACATTCAGTACTTC
CDR3: CASSPTGAKNIQYF

size: .
D: .
V: TRBV15
J: TRBJ1-2
DNA: TGTGCCACCAGCAGAGATTTCGGTTTCTATGGCTACACCTTC
CDR3: CATSRDFGFYGYTF

size: once
D: TRBD1
V: TRBV7-2
J: TRBJ2-5
DNA: TGTGCCAGCAGCCGGACAGGGATCCAAGAGACCCAGTACTTC
CDR3: CASSRTGIQETQYF

size: .
D: TRBD2
V: TRBV5-1
J: TRBJ2-5
DNA: TGCGCCAGCAGCTTGGCCGGGGCTAGCGGGGAAGAGACCCAGTACTTC
CDR3: CASSLAGASGEETQYF

size: .
D: .
V: TRBV7-2
J: TRBJ2-1
DNA: TGTGCCAGCAGCTTAGAACTAGTGGTCGATGAGCAGTTCTTC
CDR3: CASSLELVVDEQFF

size: .
D: TRBD1
V: TRBV5-1
J: TRBJ1-1
DNA: TGCGCCAGCAGCTTGGACCCAGGGGGCTCGAACACTGAAGCTTTCTTT
CDR3: CASSLDPGGSNTEAFF

size: .
D: TRBD2
V: TRBV7-9
J: TRBJ2-7
DNA: TGTGCCAGCAGCTTCGCGACTAGCGGGGGTTCCTACGAGCAGTACTTC
CDR3: CASSFATSGGSYEQYF

size: .
D: TRBD2
V: TRBV6-5
J: TRBJ2-7
DNA: TGTGCCAGCAGTTACTCACTAGCGGGAGGGTCCTACGAGCAGTACTTC
CDR3: CASSYSLAGGSYEQYF

size: .
D: .
V: TRBV5-1
J: TRBJ2-5
DNA: TGCGCCAGCAGCTTGGTTGGGGGCACAGAGACCCAGTACTTC
CDR3: CASSLVGGTETQYF

size: .
D: TRBD1
V: TRBV5-5
J: TRBJ2-7
DNA: TGTGCCAGCAGCTTGGACAGGGGCCACTTCTACGAGCAGTACTTC
CDR3: CASSLDRGHFYEQYF

size: .
D: .
V: TRBV5-4
J: TRBJ1-6
DNA: TGTGCCGTGGGATCTAGGGGTTCACCCCTCCACTTT
CDR3: CAVGSRGSPLHF

size: .
D: TRBD2
V: TRBV7-2
J: TRBJ2-7
DNA: TGTGCCAGCAGCTTAGCGGGGACGGGGGGCTACGAGCAGTACTTC
CDR3: CASSLAGTGGYEQYF

size: .
D: .
V: TRBV27
J: TRBJ1-2
DNA: TGTGCCAGCAGAAAAGGGGGGGCCTTCTATGGCTACACCTTC
CDR3: CASRKGGAFYGYTF